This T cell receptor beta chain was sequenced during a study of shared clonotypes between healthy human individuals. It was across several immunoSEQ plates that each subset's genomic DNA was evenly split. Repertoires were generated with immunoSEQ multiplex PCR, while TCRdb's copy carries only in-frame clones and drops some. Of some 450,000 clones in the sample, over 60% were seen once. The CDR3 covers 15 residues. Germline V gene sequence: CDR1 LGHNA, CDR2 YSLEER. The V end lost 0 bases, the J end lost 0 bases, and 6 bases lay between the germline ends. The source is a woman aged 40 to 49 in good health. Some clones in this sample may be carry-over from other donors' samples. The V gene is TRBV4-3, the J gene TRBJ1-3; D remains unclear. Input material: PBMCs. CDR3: CASSQEPNSGNTIYF. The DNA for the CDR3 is TGCGCCAGCAGCCAAGAGCCCAACTCTGGAAACACCATATATTTT.